This TCR beta chain was captured by sequencing in a study of blood T cell repertoires in COVID-19 (TCRdb year 2020). Study-level background: Samples from collaborators originated in the United States, Italy and Spain and spanned both the acute and convalescent phases of COVID-19. The material from the prospective study consisted of cDNA or gDNA derived from T cells, B-cell-depleted T cells, or PBMCs. Deeply sampled blood TCRbeta repertoires from subjects exposed to, actively infected with, or recovered from COVID-19 were included in the dataset. The repertoires were made available in a free public database intended to serve as a resource for research on the immune response to SARS-CoV-2. The samples were drawn from two sources: the first 160 participants of the ongoing ImmuneRACE study, and 950 to 1,500 subjects contributed by 6 global collaborators. A de-identified subject ID, COVID-19 status, age in years and sex were almost always included in the sample metadata. HLA class I and class II types, where available, came from metadata supplied by the sample provider rather than from assay-based typing. The research as a whole found: The quantity of clinical and demographic metadata differed by source and by participant and was supplied without curation.

TCRbeta CDR3 regions were amplified from genomic DNA using the immunoSEQ Assay, a bias-controlled multiplex PCR. From the authors' description of their analysis: Nucleated cell counts per sample were estimated from amplification of reference gene primers within the assay. To quantify the absolute abundance of each unique TCRbeta CDR3 rearrangement, sequence reads were collapsed and filtered. For each sample, productive Simpson clonality was calculated as the square root of Simpson's diversity index over productive rearrangements. Not all clones reach the TCRdb copy of this immuneACCESS table, which keeps in-frame sequences only. Checked studies attribute under half of the gap to unresolved V genes and leave the rest unexplained. D and trimming were read from the DNA, whereas the V and J calls and clone size are those reported in that table. The table for this sample lists 100,000 to 120,000 clones; around 81% of them were counted only once. The ten largest clones add up to around two fifths of the sample.

Collaborating institutions collected whole blood in K2EDTA tubes following their own protocols. For TCRbeta analysis, collaborators shipped samples as frozen whole blood, isolated PBMCs, or DNA extracted from either of those sample types. CDR3 length: 13 amino acids, cysteine to phenylalanine. The read is trimmed to its CDR3 DNA, 39 bases read in frame from base 1. The germline V gene specifies SGHAT as CDR1 and FQNNGV as CDR2. Ends trimmed: V by 5 bases, J by 9 bases; bases unmatched to a gene: 7. As regards this clone: Its recognized antigen is unknown. Qualities for individual bases were not recorded, and no much larger clone is one base off.

The receptor chain draws on TRBV11-2 and TRBJ2-1; a stretch of 7 junction bases matches TRBD2. The receptor comes from a man aged 80 or over with acute or convalescent COVID-19. The specimen was peripheral blood. The bases are TGTGCCAGCAGCCCTGGGGGGGGTATTGAGCAGTTCTTC. It translates as CASSPGGGIEQFF.